Each of the 32 T cell receptor beta chains below was sequenced from the same sample in a study of blood T cell repertoires in COVID-19. Assay: immunoSEQ multiplex PCR; the TCRdb copy retains only in-frame clones and omits some. The sample has about 270,000 clones, roughly 86% seen once; the top ten hold approximately 9%. The sequenced sample consisted of peripheral blood. These receptors were collected from a man aged 35 to 55 with active or convalescent COVID-19.

This chain uses TRBV7-9 with TRBJ1-2; 12 bases map to TRBD1. Germline assignment: CDR1 SEHNR and CDR2 FQNEAQ (reference sequence). The CDR3 spans 16 residues. Trimming cost V 5 bases and J 7 bases; bases outside gene matches: 11. CDR3 coding DNA: TGTGCCAGCAGCCAATCCGGGACAGGGGGCGCCGGTGGCTACACCTTC. This encodes CASSQSGTGGAGGYTF. Full variable domain (remainder filled in from reference TRBV7-9 and TRBJ1-2): DTGVSQNPRHKITKRGQNVTFRCDPISEHNRLYWYRQTLGQGPEFLTYFQNEAQLEKSRLLSDRFSAERPKGSFSTLEIQRTEQGDSAMYLCASSQSGTGGAGGYTFGSGTRLTVV.

The rearrangement uses TRBV5-1 and TRBJ1-1; TRBD1 might be the D (5 bases). CDR3 length equals 15 residues. Germline assignment: CDR1 SGHRS and CDR2 YFSETQ. V was shortened by 9 bases and J by 6 bases, with 24 bases between the two germline ends. This CDR3 is CATKTTVSDVAEAFF. CDR3 coding DNA: TGCGCCACCAAAACGACAGTTTCGGACGTCGCTGAAGCTTTCTTT.

The chain uses TRBV29-1 and TRBJ1-2; 8 nucleotides agree with TRBD1. The CDR3 is 11 residues long. Trimming cost V 6 bases and J 6 bases; bases outside gene matches: 3. CDR1 is SQVTM, CDR2 ANQGSEA, per germline. The CDR3 spells CSVMTGDGYTF. The CDR3, as DNA: TGCAGCGTAATGACAGGGGATGGCTACACCTTC.

CDR3 loop: CASSPGTEGYSPLHF. The CDR3 DNA sequence: TGCGCCAGCAGCCCAGGGACAGAGGGTTATTCACCCCTCCACTTT. V is TRBV5-1 and J is TRBJ1-6, with 7 bases aligning to TRBD1. The CDR3 is 15 residues long. The V and J ends lost 4 bases and 8 bases, in that order; junction bases with no gene match: 9. Germline values: CDR1 SGHRS, CDR2 YFSETQ.

CDR3 loop: CASSNLGRGNTEAFF. CDR3 nucleotide sequence: TGTGCCAGTAGTAACCTAGGACGGGGGAACACTGAAGCTTTCTTT. The gene calls are TRBV19 and TRBJ1-1, with D uncertain. The germline gives CDR1 LNHDA, CDR2 SQIVND (reference sequence). The CDR3 consists of 15 residues. V was cut by 4 bases and J by 1 base, with 13 bases left in between.

The rearrangement uses TRBV3-1 (or the pseudogene TRBV3-2) and TRBJ2-5; D is ambiguous. CDR1 and CDR2 from the germline V gene are LGHDT and YNNKEL (reference sequence). V was pared by 0 bases and J by 6 bases, with 17 bases between. CDR3 length: 16 residues. CDR3 nucleotide sequence: TGTGCCAGCAGCCAAGATTTGCACACCCCCCGAAAGACCCAGTACTTC. Translated: CASSQDLHTPRKTQYF.

The chain carries TRBV5-1 and TRBJ1-4; possible D gene TRBD1, 5 bases. Germline CDR1 reads SGHRS; CDR2 reads YFSETQ. With 0 bases removed from V and 0 bases from J, the gap between germline ends came to 9 bases. This CDR3 region has 16 residues. CDR3 sequence reads: CASSLGGHATNEKLFF. The CDR3 DNA is TGCGCCAGCAGCTTGGGAGGACACGCAACTAATGAAAAACTGTTTTTT.

CDR3 DNA: TGTGCCAGCAGCCCAACCCGGGACAGGGGTCGGAACCACAATGAGCAGTTCTTC. Translating gives CASSPTRDRGRNHNEQFF. The rearrangement links TRBV27 to TRBJ2-1, with TRBD1 identical over 10 bases. The CDR3 length is 18 residues. The germline CDR1 and CDR2 sequences are MNHEY and SMNVEV (reference sequence). After removal of 6 bases from V and 5 bases from J, the junction contained 16 bases not matched to a gene.

This chain uses TRBV6-1 with TRBJ2-2; D is unresolved. The CDR3 contains 14 residues. With 2 bases removed from V and 2 bases from J, the gap between germline ends came to 6 bases. Germline CDR1 reads MNHNS; CDR2 reads SASEGT. For the CDR3, the DNA is TGTGCCAGCAGTGAACCAGGAAACACCGGGGAGCTGTTTTTT. Its translation: CASSEPGNTGELFF.

The chain carries TRBV28 and TRBJ1-2; possibly TRBD1 for D (5 bases). This CDR3 has 13 residues. Germline CDR1 is MDHEN and CDR2 is SYDVKM. V was trimmed by 3 bases and J by 6 bases, leaving 11 bases between them. The CDR3 DNA sequence: TGTGCCAGCAGTTTGGGACGGGGGAATGGCTACACCTTC. This gives the protein CASSLGRGNGYTF.

The gene calls are TRBV7-9 and TRBJ1-3; D is perhaps TRBD1 (6 bases). The CDR3 has 15 amino acids. Germline V gives CDR1 SEHNR, CDR2 FQNEAQ (reference sequence). Trimming pared 3 bases from V and 1 base from J, leaving 10 bases between. The CDR3 bases are TGTGCCAGCAGCTTCGGACAGCATTCTGGAAACACCATATATTTT. Protein sequence: CASSFGQHSGNTIYF.

This clone showed up just once. The V and J genes are TRBV10-1 and TRBJ1-2; 10 bases are shared with TRBD1. The length of the CDR3 is 13 residues. Looked up from germline, CDR1 is WNHNN and CDR2 is SYGVQD (reference sequence). The J segment lost 8 bases and the V segment lost 6 bases, leaving 6 bases of the junction unmatched. CDR3 sequence: CASRDRGLNGYTF. CDR3 in DNA: TGCGCCAGCAGAGACAGGGGGCTAAACGGCTACACCTTC.

The chain employs TRBV5-1 and TRBJ1-4; D unclear. The V and J ends lost 1 base and 1 base respectively, with 14 bases between them. The CDR3 is made up of 17 amino acids. Germline CDR1 is SGHRS and CDR2 is YFSETQ. CDR3 loop: CASSLRRALGTNEKLFF. DNA of the CDR3: TGCGCCAGCAGCTTGAGGAGGGCCCTCGGAACTAATGAAAAACTGTTTTTT.

This chain uses TRBV10-1 with TRBJ2-3, with TRBD2 matching 8 bases. The trim removed 6 bases at V and 6 bases at J, leaving 11 bases unmatched. The CDR3 length is 15 residues. CDR1 and CDR2 from the germline V gene are WNHNN and SYGVQD (reference sequence). CDR3 residues: CASSGPGLGVDTQYF. CDR3 coding DNA: TGCGCCAGCAGCGGACCGGGACTAGGGGTGGATACGCAGTATTTT.

The genes are TRBV5-1 and TRBJ2-7, with 7 bases lining up with TRBD1. Germline V CDR1 and CDR2: SGHRS, YFSETQ. V dropped 7 bases and J dropped 0; count of bases not matched to a gene: 10. CDR3 length: 15 amino acids. The CDR3 DNA reads TGCGCCAGCCGGACTCGGACAGGCTCCTCCTACGAGCAGTACTTC. It is translated as CASRTRTGSSYEQYF.

The chain links TRBV24-1 to TRBJ2-1; 7 nucleotides align to TRBD1. CDR1 and CDR2 from the germline V gene are KGHDR and SFDVKD. J lost 14 bases, V lost 6 bases, and 15 bases had no gene match. The CDR3 is 14 amino acids. The DNA for the CDR3 is TGTGCCACCAGTTCGGGATTACAGGGGACAGTGGAGTTCTTC. This sequence encodes CATSSGLQGTVEFF.

The chain combines TRBV3-1 (or the pseudogene TRBV3-2) with TRBJ1-2; 10 nucleotides line up with TRBD1. This CDR3 contains 17 residues. J lost 6 bases, V lost 0 bases, and 10 bases had no gene match. CDR1 is LGHDT, CDR2 YNNKEL, per germline (reference sequence). This CDR3 reads CASSQDGAGTGVNGYTF. The DNA of the CDR3 is TGTGCCAGCAGCCAAGATGGGGCCGGGACAGGGGTGAATGGCTACACCTTC.

CDR3 DNA: TGCGCCAGCAGCTTGTTGCCCCCGAAGCGGGAGTCCTACGAGCAGTACTTC. Protein product: CASSLLPPKRESYEQYF. The chain joins TRBV5-1 to TRBJ2-7; TRBD2 matches 8 bases. The germline CDR1 and CDR2 sequences are SGHRS and YFSETQ. This CDR3 is built from 17 residues. After removal of 1 base from V and 1 base from J, the junction contained 10 bases not matched to a gene.

The rearrangement links TRBV27 to TRBJ2-1; TRBD1 matches 10 bases. The CDR3 totals 14 residues. Germline CDR1 and CDR2: MNHEY and SMNVEV (reference sequence). J gave up 4 bases and V 6 bases, and 3 bases lay outside the gene matches. CDR3 protein: CASSRQGAYNEQFF. The CDR3 DNA reads TGTGCCAGCAGCCGACAGGGGGCGTACAATGAGCAGTTCTTC.

This chain links TRBV29-1 with TRBJ1-2, with TRBD1 matching over 8 bases. The germline V gene encodes CDR1 SQVTM and CDR2 ANQGSEA. Trimming took 7 bases from V and 2 from J; bases not matched to a gene: 6. The CDR3 spans 13 residues. CDR3 nucleotide sequence: TGCAGCGCTCCTGGACAGGGCAACTATGGCTACACCTTC. It specifies CSAPGQGNYGYTF.

V is TRBV2 and J is TRBJ2-5, with 8 bases matching TRBD2. Germline loops: CDR1 SNHLY, CDR2 FYNNEI. The CDR3 is 16 residues long. The trim removed 3 bases at V and 5 bases at J, leaving 11 bases unmatched. CDR3 bases: TGTGCCAGCAGTGACCAGCGGGAGTGGGGGTGGGAGACCCAGTACTTC. As protein: CASSDQREWGWETQYF.

This chain joins TRBV5-1 and TRBJ2-5; 9 bases fit TRBD1. The V segment lost 4 bases and the J segment 0 bases; nucleotides outside the gene matches: 4. This CDR3 comprises 15 residues. The V gene's germline CDR1 is SGHRS and CDR2 YFSETQ. CDR3 DNA: TGCGCCAGCAGCGGGGGGGACAGGGACCAAGAGACCCAGTACTTC. It encodes CASSGGDRDQETQYF. The variable domain in full, completed from reference TRBV5-1 and TRBJ2-5, reads KAGVTQTPRYLIKTRGQQVTLSCSPISGHRSVSWYQQTPGQGLQFLFEYFSETQRNKGNFPGRFSGRQFSNSRSEMNVSTLELGDSALYLCASSGGDRDQETQYFGPGTRLLVL.

This chain uses TRBV7-8 with TRBJ2-7; no definite D call. Germline V gene lookup returns CDR1 SGHVS and CDR2 FQNEAQ. The ends were cut back, 1 base at V and 2 bases at J, with 9 bases in the middle. CDR3 length equals 14 residues. The CDR3 nucleotides are TGTGCCAGCAGCTTAGACCTTGACACCTACGAGCAGTACTTC. Its translation: CASSLDLDTYEQYF.

The chain employs TRBV11-2 and TRBJ2-1; D call uncertain. Between the trimmed V and J ends, which lost 2 bases and 2 bases, there was a span of 10 bases. This CDR3 is 15 amino acids long. The germline gives CDR1 SGHAT, CDR2 FQNNGV. The DNA of the CDR3 is TGTGCCAGCAGCTTACTGAGCGCCGCCTACAATGAGCAGTTCTTC. Translation: CASSLLSAAYNEQFF.

V usage is TRBV5-4 and J usage is TRBJ1-5; D ambiguous. The CDR3 consists of 15 residues. V shed 0 bases and J shed 6 bases, with 13 bases lying between them. Germline-derived CDR1 and CDR2 are SGHNT and YYREEE (reference sequence). The CDR3 DNA reads TGTGCCAGCAGCTTGGGATCCACCCCGGGTCAGCCCCAGCATTTT. Protein: CASSLGSTPGQPQHF.

The CDR3 DNA reads as TGTGCCAGCAGTGACAGCGGGGCATACAATGAGCAGTTCTTC. It translates to CASSDSGAYNEQFF. The chain is built from TRBV6-1 and TRBJ2-1; 7 bases fit TRBD2. CDR3 length equals 14 residues. Germline values: CDR1 MNHNS, CDR2 SASEGT. Unmatched junction bases numbered 3, after V lost 3 bases and J lost 4 bases.

V gene TRBV5-4 combines with J gene TRBJ1-1; D unclear. This CDR3 is built from 14 residues. Germline CDR1 and CDR2: SGHNT and YYREEE (reference sequence). Trimming stripped 4 bases from V and 11 bases from J, with 21 bases between. The CDR3 sequence is CASSMPGSLLGAFF. The CDR3 nucleotides read TGTGCCAGCAGCATGCCGGGGTCCCTACTGGGGGCTTTCTTT.

The chain employs TRBV11-3 and TRBJ2-7, with D possibly being TRBD1 (6 bases). With 4 bases removed from V and 0 bases from J, the gap between germline ends came to 13 bases. Looked up from germline, CDR1 is SGHNT and CDR2 is YENEEA. CDR3 length: 15 amino acids. CDR3 sequence (DNA): TGTGCCAGCAGCTATAGGACAGTTAGCTCCTACGAGCAGTACTTC. Its protein is CASSYRTVSSYEQYF.

The chain joins TRBV6-6 to TRBJ1-1; D gene unclear. V was trimmed by 6 bases and J by 11 bases, leaving 19 bases between them. The CDR3 covers 13 residues. Germline V lookup: CDR1 MNHNY, CDR2 SVGAGI (reference sequence). The CDR3 DNA sequence: TGTGCCAGCAGCGACGAGGGCTTTAATCTGGCTTTCTTT. This gives the protein CASSDEGFNLAFF.

The genes are TRBV6-5 and TRBJ1-5, with TRBD1 identical over 9 bases. The CDR3 length is 14 residues. The V and J ends lost 8 bases and 7 bases, in that order; junction bases with no gene match: 9. Germline values: CDR1 MNHEY, CDR2 SVGAGI. As DNA, the CDR3 is TGTGCCAGCGCCCGGACAGGGGAAGGACAGCCCCAGCATTTT. It codes for CASARTGEGQPQHF.

The chain links TRBV10-3 to TRBJ2-2, with 9 bases that match TRBD1. After removal of 7 bases from V and 7 bases from J, the junction contained 10 bases not matched to a gene. Germline V gene lookup returns CDR1 ENHRY and CDR2 SYGVKD. There are 15 residues in the CDR3. The CDR3 region has the DNA TGTGCCATCATCACCGGGACAGGGCGCAACGGGGAGCTGTTTTTT. Translating it yields CAIITGTGRNGELFF.

This clone was counted a single time. The chain combines TRBV5-1 with TRBJ1-1; D is ambiguous. The CDR3 loop spans 16 amino acids. Looked up from germline, CDR1 is SGHRS and CDR2 is YFSETQ. Trimming left V 0 bases short and J 1 base short, with 13 bases between. CDR3 in amino acids: CASSLVGSQRNTEAFF. The DNA of the CDR3 is TGCGCCAGCAGCTTGGTCGGGAGCCAAAGGAACACTGAAGCTTTCTTT.